This TCR beta chain is drawn from a study of monozygotic twins with inflammatory bowel disease. Points from the study as a whole: Subtypes among T cells remained indistinguishable. On the inverse Simpson index, IBD patients scored lower for TCRbeta diversity than healthy co-twins.

Remarks on this clonotype: Its target is not known.

TCRdb re-called the 5' RACE reads; every CDR3 protein appears as one record, without DNA. Its table records some 440,000 distinct CDR3 sequences. This receptor was obtained from a human donor with ulcerative colitis or Crohn's disease, or a healthy co-twin of an affected twin (not recorded which). The sequencing input was blood.

This CDR3 reads CASSDGTSGSMRYEQYF. The genes are TRBV25-1 and TRBJ2-7; TCRdb's D call, TRBD2, is unchecked because there is no DNA. Germline CDR1 reads MGHDK; CDR2 reads SYGVNS. This CDR3 is built from 17 residues.